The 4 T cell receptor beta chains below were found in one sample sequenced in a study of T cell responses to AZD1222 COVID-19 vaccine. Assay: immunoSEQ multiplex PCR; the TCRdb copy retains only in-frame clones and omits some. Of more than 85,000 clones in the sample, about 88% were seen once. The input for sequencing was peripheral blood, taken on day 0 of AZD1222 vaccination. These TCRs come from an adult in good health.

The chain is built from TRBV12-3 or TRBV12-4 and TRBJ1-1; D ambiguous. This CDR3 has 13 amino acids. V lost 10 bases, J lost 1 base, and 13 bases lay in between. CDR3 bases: TGTGCCACCCACACAGTGCGGAACACTGAAGCTTTCTTT. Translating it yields CATHTVRNTEAFF.

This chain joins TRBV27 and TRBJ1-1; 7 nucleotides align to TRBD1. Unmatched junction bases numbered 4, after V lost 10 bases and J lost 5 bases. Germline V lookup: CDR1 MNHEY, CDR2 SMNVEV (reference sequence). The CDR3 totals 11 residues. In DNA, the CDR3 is TGTGCCACCTCGGACAGGACTGAAGCTTTCTTT. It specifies CATSDRTEAFF.

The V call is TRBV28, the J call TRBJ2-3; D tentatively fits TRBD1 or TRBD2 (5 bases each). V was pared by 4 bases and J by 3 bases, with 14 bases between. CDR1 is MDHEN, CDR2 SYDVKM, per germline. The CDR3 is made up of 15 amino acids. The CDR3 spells CASSYRGGITDTQYF. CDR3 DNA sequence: TGTGCCAGCAGTTATCGGGGCGGTATTACAGATACGCAGTATTTT. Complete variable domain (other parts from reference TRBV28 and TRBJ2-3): DVKVTQSSRYLVKRTGEKVFLECVQDMDHENMFWYRQDPGLGLRLIYFSYDVKMKEKGDIPEGYSVSREKKERFSLILESASTNQTSMYLCASSYRGGITDTQYFGPGTRLTVL.

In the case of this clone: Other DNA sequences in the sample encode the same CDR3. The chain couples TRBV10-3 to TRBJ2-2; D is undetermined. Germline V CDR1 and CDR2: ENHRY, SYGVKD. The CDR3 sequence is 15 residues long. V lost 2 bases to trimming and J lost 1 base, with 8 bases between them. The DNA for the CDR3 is TGTGCCATCAGTGAGGCAAGGGTGAACACCGGGGAGCTGTTTTTT. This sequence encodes CAISEARVNTGELFF.